The present T cell receptor (beta chain) was sequenced within a study of tumor-infiltrating lymphocytes in primary liver carcinoma. Study-level information: All lesions had stage T1-T3 N0M0 and roughly 4 to 11 cm widths.

Priming with a constant-region primer yielded TCR beta cDNA from about 480 ng total RNA. Modified slightly, ARM-PCR produced TCR beta libraries over three nested multiplex PCR rounds. With TRBV1-TRBV30 forward primers and a C-beta reverse primer, the first two PCR rounds were run for nine to eleven cycles each. TCRdb ran MiXCR on the multiplex PCR reads and lists one entry per CDR3 protein. Found here are about 120,000 distinct CDR3 sequences, 65% to 75% of them singletons; the top ten hold 8% to 9%. The CDR3 has 18 amino acids, counting both end residues. Germline V CDR1 and CDR2: SQVTM, ANQGSEA. Study conclusions and caveats: Tumors had a significantly higher top-250-clone fraction than blood (p = 0.039). Researchers found tumor-adjacent and tumor-blood pairs overlapped less than tumor region pairs.

Scientists recovered RNA and DNA together from roughly 20-30 mg of unsorted bulk tissue. Primary liver carcinoma in the patients was surgically resected. This clonotype was observed once. Its matching antigen is unknown. Since the CDR3 does not end with the conserved phenylalanine or tryptophan, this likely comes from a read error. Because the CDR3's place on the DNA is in doubt, the DNA is left out and the CDR3 is given as listed by TCRdb. The material sequenced was tumor-adjacent normal liver tissue. This sequence was found in an older woman with primary liver carcinoma and hepatitis B virus infection. The J gene is TRBJ1-2, the V gene TRBV29-1; the table gives TRBD1 as D, unverified against the DNA. The CDR3: CSVGPLSTGKKGAYGYTL.